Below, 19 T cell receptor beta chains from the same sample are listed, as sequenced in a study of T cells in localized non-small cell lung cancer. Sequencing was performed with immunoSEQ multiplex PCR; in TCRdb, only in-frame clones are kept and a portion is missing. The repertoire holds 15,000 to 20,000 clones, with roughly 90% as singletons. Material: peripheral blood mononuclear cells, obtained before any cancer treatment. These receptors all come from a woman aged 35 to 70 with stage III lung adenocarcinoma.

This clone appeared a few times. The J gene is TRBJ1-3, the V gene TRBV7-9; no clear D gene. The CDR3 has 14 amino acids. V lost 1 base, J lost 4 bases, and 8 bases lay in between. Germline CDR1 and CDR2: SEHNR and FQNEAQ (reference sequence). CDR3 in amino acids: CASSLDRGGNTIYF. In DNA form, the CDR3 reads TGTGCCAGCAGCTTAGACCGGGGAGGAAACACCATATATTTT.

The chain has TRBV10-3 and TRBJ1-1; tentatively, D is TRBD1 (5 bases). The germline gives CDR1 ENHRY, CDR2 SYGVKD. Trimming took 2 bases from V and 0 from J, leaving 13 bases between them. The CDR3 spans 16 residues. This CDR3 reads CAISEDSETMNTEAFF. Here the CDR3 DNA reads TGTGCCATCAGTGAGGACAGTGAGACAATGAACACTGAAGCTTTCTTT.

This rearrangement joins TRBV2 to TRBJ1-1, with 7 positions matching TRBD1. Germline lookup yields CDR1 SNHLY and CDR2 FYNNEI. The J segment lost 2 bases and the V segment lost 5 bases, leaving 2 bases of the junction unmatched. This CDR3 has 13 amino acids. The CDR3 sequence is CASSRQGNTEAFF. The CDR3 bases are TGTGCCAGCAGTCGACAGGGAAACACTGAAGCTTTCTTT. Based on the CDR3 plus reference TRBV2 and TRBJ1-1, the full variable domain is EPEVTQTPSHQVTQMGQEVILRCVPISNHLYFYWYRQILGQKVEFLVSFYNNEISEKSEIFDDQFSVERPDGSNFTLKIRSTKLEDSAMYFCASSRQGNTEAFFGQGTRLTVV.

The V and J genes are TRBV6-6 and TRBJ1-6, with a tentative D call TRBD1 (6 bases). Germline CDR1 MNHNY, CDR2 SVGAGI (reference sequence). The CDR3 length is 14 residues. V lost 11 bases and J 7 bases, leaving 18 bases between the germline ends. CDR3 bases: TGTGCCTCCTCACGCCGGGACACCAATTCACCCCTCCACTTT. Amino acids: CASSRRDTNSPLHF.

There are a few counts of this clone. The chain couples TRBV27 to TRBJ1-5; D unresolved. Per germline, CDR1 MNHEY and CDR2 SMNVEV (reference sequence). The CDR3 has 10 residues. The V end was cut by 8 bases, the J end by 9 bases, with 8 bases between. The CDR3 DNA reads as TGTGCCAGCGGTGAATGGCCCCAGCATTTT. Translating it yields CASGEWPQHF.

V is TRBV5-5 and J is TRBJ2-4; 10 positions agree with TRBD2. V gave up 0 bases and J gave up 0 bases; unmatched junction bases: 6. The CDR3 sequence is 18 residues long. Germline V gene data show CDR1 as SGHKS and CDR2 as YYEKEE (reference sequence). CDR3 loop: CASSLGTSGFLAKNIQYF. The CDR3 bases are TGTGCCAGCAGCTTGGGGACTAGCGGATTCTTAGCCAAAAACATTCAGTACTTC.

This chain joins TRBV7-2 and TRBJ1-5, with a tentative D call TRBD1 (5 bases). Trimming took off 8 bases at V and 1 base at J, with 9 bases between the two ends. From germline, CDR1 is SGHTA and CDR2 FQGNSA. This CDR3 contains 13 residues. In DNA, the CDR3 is TGTGCCAGCGGGACTTACAGCAATCAGCCCCAGCATTTT. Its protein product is CASGTYSNQPQHF.

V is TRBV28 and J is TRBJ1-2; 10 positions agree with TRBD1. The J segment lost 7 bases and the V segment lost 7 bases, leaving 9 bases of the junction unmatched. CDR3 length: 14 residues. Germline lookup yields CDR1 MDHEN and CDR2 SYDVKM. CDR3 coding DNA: TGTGCCAGCAACCAGGACAGGGGGGTTGGTGGCTACACCTTC. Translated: CASNQDRGVGGYTF.

This chain's CDR3 is CAWKAGGLYGYTF. CDR3 nucleotides: TGTGCCTGGAAGGCAGGGGGGCTCTATGGCTACACCTTC. The V call is TRBV30, the J call TRBJ1-2; 7 bases fit TRBD1. Germline loops: CDR1 GTSNPN, CDR2 SVGIG (reference sequence). The ends lost 4 bases at V and 4 bases at J; junction bases unmatched: 6. The CDR3 extends over 13 amino acids.

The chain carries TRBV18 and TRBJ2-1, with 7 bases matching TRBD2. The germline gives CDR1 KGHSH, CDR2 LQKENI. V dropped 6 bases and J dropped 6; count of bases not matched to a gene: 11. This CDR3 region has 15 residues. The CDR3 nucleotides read TGTGCCAGCTCCCAACTTAGGGGAGGGTCCAATGAGCAGTTCTTC. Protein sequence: CASSQLRGGSNEQFF.

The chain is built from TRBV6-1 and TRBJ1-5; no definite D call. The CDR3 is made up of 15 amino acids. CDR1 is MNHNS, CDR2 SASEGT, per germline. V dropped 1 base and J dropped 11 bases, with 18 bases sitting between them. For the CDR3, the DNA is TGTGCCAGCAGTGAAGACGGACCCCGGGGAAGGGCCCAGCATTTT. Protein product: CASSEDGPRGRAQHF.

The CDR3 loop is CASSLALPSGSDIQYF. The CDR3 DNA is TGTGCCAGCAGCTTGGCCCTCCCTAGCGGGAGTGACATTCAGTACTTC. The rearrangement links TRBV5-4 to TRBJ2-4; 10 nucleotides match TRBD2. The CDR3 extends over 16 amino acids. Germline CDR1 and CDR2: SGHNT and YYREEE (reference sequence). The ends lost 0 bases at V and 8 bases at J; junction bases unmatched: 8.

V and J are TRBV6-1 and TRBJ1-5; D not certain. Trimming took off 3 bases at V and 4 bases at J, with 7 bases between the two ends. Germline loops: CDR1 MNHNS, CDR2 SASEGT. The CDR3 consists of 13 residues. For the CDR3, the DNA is TGTGCCAGCAGTGAGAAGGAGAATCAGCCCCAGCATTTT. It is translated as CASSEKENQPQHF.

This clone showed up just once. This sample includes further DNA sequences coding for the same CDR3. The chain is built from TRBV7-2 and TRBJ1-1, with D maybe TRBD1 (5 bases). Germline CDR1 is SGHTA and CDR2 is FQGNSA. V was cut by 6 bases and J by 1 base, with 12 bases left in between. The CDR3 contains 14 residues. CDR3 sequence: CASRRGETNTEAFF. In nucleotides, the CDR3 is TGTGCCAGCAGGCGGGGGGAAACGAACACTGAAGCTTTCTTT.

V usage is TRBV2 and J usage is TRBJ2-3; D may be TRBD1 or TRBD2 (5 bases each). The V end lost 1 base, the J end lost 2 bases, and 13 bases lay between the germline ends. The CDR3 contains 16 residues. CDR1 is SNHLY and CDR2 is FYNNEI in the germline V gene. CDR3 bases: TGTGCCAGCAGTGAAGAGCGGACACCTTACACAGATACGCAGTATTTT. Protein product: CASSEERTPYTDTQYF.

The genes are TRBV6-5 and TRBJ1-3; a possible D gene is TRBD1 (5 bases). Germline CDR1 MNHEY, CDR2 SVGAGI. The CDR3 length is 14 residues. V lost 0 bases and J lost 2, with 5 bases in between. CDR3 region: CASSYSGAGNTIYF. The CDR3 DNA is TGTGCCAGCAGTTACTCAGGGGCTGGAAACACCATATATTTT.

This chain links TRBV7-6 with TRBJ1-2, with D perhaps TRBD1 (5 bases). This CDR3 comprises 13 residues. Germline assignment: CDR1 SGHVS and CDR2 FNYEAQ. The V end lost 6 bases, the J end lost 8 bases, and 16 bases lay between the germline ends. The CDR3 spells CASSPGTSMGYTF. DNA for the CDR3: TGTGCCAGCAGTCCCGGGACCTCTATGGGCTACACCTTC.

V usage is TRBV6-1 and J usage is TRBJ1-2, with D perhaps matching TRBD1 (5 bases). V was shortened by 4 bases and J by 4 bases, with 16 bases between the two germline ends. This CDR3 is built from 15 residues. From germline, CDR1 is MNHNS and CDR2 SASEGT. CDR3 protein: CASSGSGGGRYGYTF. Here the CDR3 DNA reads TGTGCCAGCAGTGGAAGTGGGGGGGGACGCTATGGCTACACCTTC.

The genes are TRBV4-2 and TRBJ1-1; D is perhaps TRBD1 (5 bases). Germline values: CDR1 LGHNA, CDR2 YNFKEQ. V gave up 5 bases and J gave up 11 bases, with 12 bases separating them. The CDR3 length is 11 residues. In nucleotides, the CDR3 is TGTGCCAGCAGCAGCCGGGACGACGCTTTCTTT. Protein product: CASSSRDDAFF.